This is a list of T cell receptor beta chains from one sample in a study of human T cells and chemical hapten exposure. TCRdb reanalysed the RACE reads using MiXCR and keeps one entry per CDR3 protein. Of 70,000 to 75,000 distinct CDR3 sequences detected, around 30% appear once; the ten largest clones hold about 9.6%. This material consisted of whole blood, taken in connection with sensitization to the hapten diphenylcyclopropenone (DPC). These receptor sequences come from a man aged 35-49 years with alopecia areata. Some clones in this sample may be carry-over from other donors' samples. Each CDR3 is given with its conserved first and last residue. The D gene is left open where the match is weak. Size tells how often a clone was seen (once, few, many) or the class of an expanded clone, and some rows leave it out.

d_call	v_call	clone_size	j_call	cdr3_aa	cdr3_nt
TRBD2	TRBV7-9	NA	TRBJ2-3	CASSVAGGNADTQYF	TGTGCCAGCAGTGTAGCGGGAGGTAATGCAGATACGCAGTATTTT
TRBD1	TRBV5-1	many	TRBJ1-5	CASSRQGGQPQHF	TGCGCCAGCAGCCGACAGGGTGGCCAGCCCCAGCATTTT
NA	TRBV6-2/TRBV6-3	few	TRBJ1-1	CASSYSPRAVAEAFF	TGTGCCAGCAGTTACTCCCCCCGGGCTGTCGCTGAAGCTTTCTTT
TRBD2	TRBV14	NA	TRBJ2-7	CASSQDLASGSGEQYF	TGTGCCAGCAGCCAAGATCTGGCTAGCGGGAGCGGCGAGCAGTACTTC
TRBD1	TRBV6-5	NA	TRBJ1-1	CASRQGTATEAFF	TGTGCCAGCAGACAGGGGACGGCCACTGAAGCTTTCTTT
TRBD1	TRBV20-1	few	TRBJ1-6	CSAPPGQGHSPLHF	TGCAGTGCTCCACCGGGACAGGGACATTCACCCCTCCACTTT
NA	TRBV5-1	few	TRBJ2-7	CASSLDVPTGEQYF	TGCGCCAGCAGCTTGGATGTCCCAACGGGCGAGCAGTACTTC
TRBD1	TRBV12-3/TRBV12-4	NA	TRBJ1-5	CASSSRKDRGRTNQPQHF	TGTGCCAGCAGTTCCCGGAAGGACAGGGGGCGAACCAATCAGCCCCAGCATTTT
NA	TRBV27	few	TRBJ1-5	CASSVIGNQPQHF	TGTGCCAGCAGTGTCATTGGCAATCAGCCCCAGCATTTT
TRBD1	TRBV6-6	NA	TRBJ1-6	CASSPGQNNSPLHF	TGTGCCAGCAGCCCGGGACAGAATAATTCACCCCTCCACTTT
NA	TRBV4-3	NA	TRBJ2-4	CASSQDLGAQDIQYF	TGCGCCAGCAGCCAAGACTTGGGGGCGCAGGACATTCAGTACTTC
NA	TRBV20-1	NA	TRBJ2-1	CSARAHRRNEQFF	TGCAGTGCTAGAGCTCACAGGAGAAATGAGCAGTTCTTC
TRBD1	TRBV20-1	NA	TRBJ1-3	CSAAPWDRGLSGNTIYF	TGCAGTGCCGCCCCCTGGGACAGGGGACTATCTGGAAACACCATATATTTT
TRBD2	TRBV4-1	NA	TRBJ2-4	CASSQLAGTLKNIQYF	TGCGCCAGCAGCCAGCTAGCGGGAACCCTCAAAAACATTCAGTACTTC
NA	TRBV4-1	NA	TRBJ2-7	CASSQAPGQGVPYEQYF	TGCGCCAGCAGCCAAGCCCCCGGCCAGGGTGTCCCCTACGAGCAGTACTTC
NA	TRBV29-1	NA	TRBJ1-1	CSVEEEGVGFYTEAFF	TGCAGCGTTGAAGAGGAGGGGGTCGGGTTTTACACTGAAGCTTTCTTT
NA	TRBV28	many	TRBJ2-6	CASSITTFGANVLTF	TGTGCCAGCAGTATCACAACTTTTGGGGCCAACGTCCTGACTTTC
TRBD1	TRBV20-1	NA	TRBJ2-3	CSATDRSGNPDTQYF	TGCAGTGCTACGGACAGGTCGGGAAACCCAGATACGCAGTATTTT
NA	TRBV15	NA	TRBJ2-1	CATSRDWGYNEQFF	TGTGCCACCAGCAGAGATTGGGGTTACAATGAGCAGTTCTTC
TRBD2	TRBV20-1	NA	TRBJ2-1	CSATSGLEGVQFF	TGCAGTGCTACTTCGGGACTAGAAGGTGTGCAGTTCTTC
NA	TRBV20-1	NA	TRBJ2-1	CSVWSSYNEQFF	TGCAGTGTGTGGAGCTCCTACAATGAGCAGTTCTTC
NA	TRBV7-3	NA	TRBJ2-6	CASSPRGSGASGANVLTF	TGTGCCAGCAGCCCGAGGGGTAGCGGTGCCTCTGGGGCCAACGTCCTGACTTTC
TRBD1	TRBV18	NA	TRBJ1-1	CASSKGQWNTEAFF	TGTGCCAGCTCAAAGGGACAGTGGAACACTGAAGCTTTCTTT
NA	TRBV7-3	NA	TRBJ2-7	CTSSPRGGEGPSYEQYF	TGTACCAGCAGCCCCCGAGGAGGAGAGGGGCCCTCCTACGAGCAGTACTTC
NA	TRBV7-3	NA	TRBJ2-1	CASSFGGSDEQFF	TGTGCCAGCAGCTTTGGGGGTAGTGATGAGCAGTTCTTC
NA	TRBV7-2	few	TRBJ2-2	CASDRSRASNTGELFF	TGTGCCAGCGATCGTTCGCGGGCCTCGAACACCGGGGAGCTGTTTTTT
NA	TRBV23-1	NA	TRBJ1-6	CASSRGHNYNSPLHF	TGCGCCAGCAGCAGGGGACACAACTATAATTCACCCCTCCACTTT
NA	TRBV5-1	NA	TRBJ1-1	CASSLRVNTEAFF	TGCGCCAGCAGCTTGAGGGTGAACACTGAAGCTTTCTTT
NA	TRBV28	NA	TRBJ2-5	CASSLAVGLRGTQYF	TGTGCCAGCAGTTTAGCAGTAGGGTTGAGAGGGACCCAGTACTTC
NA	TRBV5-1	NA	TRBJ2-1	CASSFTGNTYNEQFF	TGCGCCAGCAGCTTCACAGGGAATACCTACAATGAGCAGTTCTTC
TRBD1	TRBV5-1	few	TRBJ2-5	CASSLGQGRGQETQYF	TGCGCCAGCAGCTTGGGACAGGGGAGAGGCCAAGAGACCCAGTACTTC
NA	TRBV20-1	NA	TRBJ2-4	CSARAPESSATKNIQYF	TGCAGTGCTAGAGCCCCGGAGTCGTCCGCAACTAAAAACATTCAGTACTTC
NA	TRBV3-1	NA	TRBJ1-1	CASSQGGIAEAFF	TGTGCCAGCAGCCAAGGGGGCATCGCTGAAGCTTTCTTT